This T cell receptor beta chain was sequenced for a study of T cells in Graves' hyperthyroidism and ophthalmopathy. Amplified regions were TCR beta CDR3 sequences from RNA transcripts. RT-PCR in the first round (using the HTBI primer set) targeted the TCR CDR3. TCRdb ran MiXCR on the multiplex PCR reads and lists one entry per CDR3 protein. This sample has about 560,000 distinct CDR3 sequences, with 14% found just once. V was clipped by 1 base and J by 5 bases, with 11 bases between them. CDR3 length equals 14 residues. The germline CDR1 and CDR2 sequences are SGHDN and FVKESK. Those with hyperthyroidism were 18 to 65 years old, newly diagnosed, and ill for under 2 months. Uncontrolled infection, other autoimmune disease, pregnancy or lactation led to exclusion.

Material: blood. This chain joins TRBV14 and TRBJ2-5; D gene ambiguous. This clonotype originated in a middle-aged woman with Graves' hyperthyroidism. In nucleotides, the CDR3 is TGTGCCAGCAGCCAAGGGACCGCGTTTGAGACCCAGTACTTC. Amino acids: CASSQGTAFETQYF.